The present TCR beta chain was sequenced within a study of cytomegalovirus exposure and HLA in healthy donors. This CDR3 has 15 residues. Trimming shortened V by 0 bases and J by 5 bases, and 14 bases separated the two germline ends. The V gene's germline CDR1 is SGDLS and CDR2 YYNGEE. The PCR used 60 Vbeta and 13 Jbeta primers. Using immunoSEQ multiplex PCR, the repertoire was profiled, and TCRdb retains in-frame clones only, with some absent. Here the sample spans about 52,000 clones, around three fifths being singletons. The receptor's source is a human donor in good health. The sample consisted of PBMCs. The rearrangement links TRBV9 to TRBJ2-5, with a possible D match to TRBD1 (5 bases). DNA of the CDR3: TGTGCCAGCAGCGTAGGTGGTCCGCAGGGTGAGACCCAGTACTTC. This gives the protein CASSVGGPQGETQYF.